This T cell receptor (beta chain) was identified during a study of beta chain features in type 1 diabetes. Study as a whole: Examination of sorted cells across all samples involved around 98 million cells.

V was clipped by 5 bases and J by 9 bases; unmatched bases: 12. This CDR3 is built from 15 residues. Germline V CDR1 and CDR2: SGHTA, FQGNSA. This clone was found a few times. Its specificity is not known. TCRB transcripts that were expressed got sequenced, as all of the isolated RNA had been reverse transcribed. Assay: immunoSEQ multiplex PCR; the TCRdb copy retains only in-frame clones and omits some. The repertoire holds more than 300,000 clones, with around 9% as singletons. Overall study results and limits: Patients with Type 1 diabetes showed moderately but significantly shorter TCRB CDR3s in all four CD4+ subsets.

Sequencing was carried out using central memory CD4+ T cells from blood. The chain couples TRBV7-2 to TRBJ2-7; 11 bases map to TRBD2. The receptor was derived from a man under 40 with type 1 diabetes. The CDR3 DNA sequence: TGTGCCAGCAGCGCACTAGCGGGGGCCCGAGTCGGGCAGTACTTC. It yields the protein CASSALAGARVGQYF.